The rows below give T cell receptor beta chains drawn from one sample of a study of neurological immune-mediated disorders. TCRdb re-analysed the 5' RACE reads in MiXCR, keeping a single row per CDR3 protein. There are 70,000 to 95,000 distinct CDR3 sequences in the sample; around 14% occur only once, and roughly 6.8% lies in the top ten. Source material: PBMCs. These receptors originate from a woman aged 45-60 years in good health. CDR3s include the opening cysteine and the closing phenylalanine or tryptophan. The D gene is left open where the match is weak. Expanded clones get a size class; other rows say once, few or many, or leave the size out.

. TRBJ1-5 . TRBV10-3 TGTGCCATCATGGAGAGTAAGGGACATAGCAATCAGCCCCAGCATTTT CAIMESKGHSNQPQHF
many TRBJ2-1 . TRBV7-3 TGTGCCAGCAGCCGACGTCGGGGAGGGGGCAATGAGCAGTTCTTC CASSRRRGGGNEQFF
few TRBJ2-1 . TRBV20-1 TGCAGTGCTCACAAATTGGTACACCCCGGGTACAATGAGCAGTTCTTC CSAHKLVHPGYNEQFF
many TRBJ2-1 TRBD1 TRBV28 TGTGCCATCGCATCCTCAGGGGGTTCCTACAATGAGCAGTTCTTC CAIASSGGSYNEQFF
. TRBJ1-6 TRBD1 TRBV5-1 TGCGCCAGCAGCTCGGGACAGCCTAATTCACCCCTCCACTTT CASSSGQPNSPLHF
many TRBJ1-4 . TRBV6-5 TGTGCCAGCAGTGACAGCTCAACTAATGAAAAACTGTTTTTT CASSDSSTNEKLFF
many TRBJ1-2 TRBD1 TRBV28 TGTGCCAGCAGCCTAACAGGGGGCTCTTATGGCTACACCTTC CASSLTGGSYGYTF
many TRBJ2-1 . TRBV12-3/TRBV12-4 TGTGCCAGCAGTTCTGACGTAGAGAGCTACAATGAGCAGTTCTTC CASSSDVESYNEQFF
. TRBJ1-1 . TRBV12-5 TGTGCTAGTGGTTTGCCCCAACAGGGATCTGAAGCTTTCTTT CASGLPQQGSEAFF
many TRBJ1-1 . TRBV10-3 TGTGCCATCAGTGTGGGGCAACCTGGCGCCACTGAAGCTTTCTTT CAISVGQPGATEAFF
many TRBJ2-5 TRBD2 TRBV7-2 TGTGCCAGCAGCCCCCCCAGACGGGGGGGAGTAGAGACCCAGTACTTC CASSPPRRGGVETQYF
many TRBJ2-4 . TRBV20-1 TGCAGTGCCGATAGGGGGGGGCTGGTTTCCAAAAACATTCAGTACTTC CSADRGGLVSKNIQYF
many TRBJ2-1 TRBD2 TRBV12-3/TRBV12-4 TGTGCCAGCAGTCCCCGACTAGCGGGCAATGAGCAGTTCTTC CASSPRLAGNEQFF
many TRBJ2-7 TRBD2 TRBV7-9 TGTGCCAGCAGCTCGACTAGCGGAGTGCCTCCTACCTACGAGCAGTACTTC CASSSTSGVPPTYEQYF
many TRBJ1-2 TRBD1 TRBV20-1 TGCAGTGCTGGGACAGGGAACTTTGATGGCTACACCTTC CSAGTGNFDGYTF
many TRBJ2-7 TRBD1 TRBV19 TGTGCCAGTAGTCCTCGGACAGGGTACGGGGAGCAGTACTTC CASSPRTGYGEQYF
many TRBJ2-7 TRBD2 TRBV3-1 TGTGCCAGCAGCGCGCGGCCGAAGACTAGCGAGTACTTC CASSARPKTSEYF
many TRBJ2-1 TRBD1 TRBV5-1 TGCGCCAGCAGCTTGGGACAGGGCCTCACCGGTGGCAATGAGCAGTTCTTC CASSLGQGLTGGNEQFF
many TRBJ1-4 TRBD1 TRBV5-5 TGTGCCAGCAGCCGCCGCTCAGACAGGGCCAATGAAAAACTGTTTTTT CASSRRSDRANEKLFF
many TRBJ1-1 TRBD1 TRBV20-1 TGCAGTGCTAGGGGACAGCTGAACACTGAAGCTTTCTTT CSARGQLNTEAFF
many TRBJ1-2 . TRBV29-1 TGCAGCGTTGGTGAGAGCTATGGCTACACCTTC CSVGESYGYTF
many TRBJ2-7 . TRBV5-1 TGCGCCAGCAGCTTGGCCGGGCCGCGGGAGCAGTACTTC CASSLAGPREQYF
many TRBJ2-7 . TRBV5-5 TGTGCCAGCAGCTTCGACAGTTTTTTCTACGAGCAGTACTTC CASSFDSFFYEQYF
many TRBJ1-5 . TRBV20-1 TGCAGTGCTAGAATGGACAGTAATCAGCCCCAGCATTTT CSARMDSNQPQHF
many TRBJ2-2 TRBD1 TRBV20-1 TGCAGTGCTAGAGACCCGGGACAGGGAACCGGGGAGCTGTTTTTT CSARDPGQGTGELFF